The text below deals with one T cell receptor (beta chain). This clonotype was seen at least ten times. The antigen this receptor binds is unknown. Qualities for individual bases were not recorded, and no much larger clone is one base off. The data were taken from a study of neurological immune-mediated disorders (dated by TCRdb to about 2019). Regarding the study in general: Among the approximately 34 multiple sclerosis patients, relapsing-remitting MS was present in around 31 and secondary progressive MS was present in 3. Using UMI-based sequencing, the study compared peripheral blood TCR-beta repertoires from patients with HTLV-I-associated myelopathy (HAM/TSP), patients with multiple sclerosis, and healthy controls. The 90 to 120 TCR-beta libraries covered PBMC samples along with longitudinal samples, technical triplicates, and paired sorted CD4+ and CD8+ T-cell subsets. The cohort was made up of about 65 subjects, consisting of roughly 15 HAM/TSP patients, around 35 multiple sclerosis patients and roughly 20 healthy controls.

Unsorted PBMC libraries were generated from 2 million PBMCs stored in RNAlater at -80 °C until RNA extraction. The multiple sclerosis patients were enrolled in a US clinical protocol that evaluated disease progression with magnetic resonance imaging. PBMCs were separated from peripheral blood using Ficoll-Hypaque density gradient centrifugation and then cryopreserved in liquid nitrogen. In the germline V gene (reference sequence), CDR1 corresponds to MNHEY and CDR2 to SMNVEV. The CDR3 starts with the cysteine, ends with the phenylalanine, and has 13 residues. Only the CDR3 DNA is retained, 39 bases long and in frame from the first base. V and J are truncated by 3 bases and 1 base respectively, leaving an intervening sequence of 7 bases. cDNA synthesis used template-switch 5'RACE with a primer carrying a 10-nucleotide random unique molecular identifier tagging each TCR transcript. Every sequencing run yielded over 170 million TCR-beta sequences covering 15-18 subjects. The RNeasy kit was used to extract total RNA. TCR-beta VDJ regions were amplified with primers for the TCR constant region and the 5'RACE anchor, using the KAPA Real-time Library Amplification kit. Sample indexes and Illumina adaptors were added in a first PCR, after which library yield was increased in a second PCR. The roughly 650 bp TCR product was size-selected on a 2% E-gel SizeSelection system after Ampure bead purification. Before pooling, library quality was assessed on a Bioanalyzer, concentration was determined with Qubit, and library quantification was performed with the Kapa Library Quantification kit. An Illumina HiSeq 2500 was used to sequence the libraries paired-end at 2 x 150 bp. To increase sequence diversity, about 25-31% phiX was spiked into each library pool. The published analysis was carried out like this. The quality-filtered reads were processed with the UMI-based MiGEC pipeline, whose error correction step removed more than 90% of the raw TCR sequences. IMGT germline references were used for alignment of VDJ genes, and clonotypes were defined by a unique CDR3 amino acid sequence together with V-J genes. Clonal expansion, Shannon diversity and CDR3 relatedness (CalcPairwiseDistances, ClusterSamples) were evaluated with VDJtools, and phylogenetic trees were built with CLCbio workbench. Using coefficient-of-variation modelling across technical triplicates, the study counted a clone as expanded if it had at least 8 unique UMIs. TCRdb handled the public reads itself, with Q25 trimming in fastp and clone calling in MiXCR, and kept productive beta chains. When rows share a CDR3 protein, they turn into one entry using the most common DNA and genes. The V and J calls here are based on TCRdb, not the publication. Recorded for this sample are roughly 74,000 distinct CDR3 sequences; around 5.5% of them occurred a single time. The top ten constitute 6% to 9.5% of the sample.

Summary of the overall study and its limitations: Phylogenetic analysis grouped repertoires from 18 of 34 MS patients into a cluster of related CDR3 sequences, suggesting a possible repertoire-level signature. The MS cluster showed no association with clinical or MRI features, and the authors stated that larger cohorts are needed. Expanded clones from different subjects shared no identical CDR3 amino acid sequences, which suggests that TCR-beta repertoires were private in all groups. TCR clonal expansion was greatest in HAM/TSP patients and smallest in MS patients, who ranked below even healthy controls.

The material sequenced was PBMCs. This clonotype was sampled from a man between 18 and 35 years old with multiple sclerosis. Recombination connected TRBV27 to TRBJ2-7; TRBD1 is possibly the D segment (6 matching bases). CDR3 reads: CASSLRGSYEQYF. The bases read TGTGCCAGCAGTTTGAGGGGGTCCTACGAGCAGTACTTC.